The 29 T cell receptor beta chains below come from one sample, sequenced in a study of blood T cell repertoires in COVID-19. Repertoires were generated with immunoSEQ multiplex PCR, while TCRdb's copy carries only in-frame clones and drops some. The data contain 200,000 to 250,000 clones, about 83% of them singletons. The sequenced material came from peripheral blood. These receptors originate from a man aged 25-40 years who had recovered from COVID-19.

This clone was recorded at least ten times. The chain links TRBV5-1 to TRBJ2-1; D might be TRBD2 (6 bases). V was trimmed by 1 base and J by 9 bases, leaving 14 bases between them. This CDR3 is built from 14 residues. The germline CDR1 and CDR2 sequences are SGHRS and YFSETQ. CDR3 DNA sequence: TGCGCCAGCAGCTTGTGGCCTAGCGTTTCTGAGCAGTTCTTC. Amino acid sequence: CASSLWPSVSEQFF.

This rearrangement joins TRBV10-1 to TRBJ2-1; a possible D gene is TRBD2 (5 bases). The V and J ends lost 2 bases and 2 bases respectively, with 10 bases between them. Germline V gives CDR1 WNHNN, CDR2 SYGVQD (reference sequence). The CDR3 loop spans 15 amino acids. In DNA, the CDR3 is TGCGCCAGCAGTGAGATAGCGACAACCTACAATGAGCAGTTCTTC. This translates into CASSEIATTYNEQFF.

The rearrangement joins TRBV15 to TRBJ2-7; D possibly corresponds to TRBD1 (6 bases). CDR3 size: 16 residues. Trimming took 0 bases from V and 2 from J, leaving 14 bases between them. Germline V gene sequence: CDR1 LNHNV, CDR2 YYDKDF (reference sequence). CDR3 in DNA: TGTGCCACCAGCAGAGAGATGCCGGACAGAACCTACGAGCAGTACTTC. This encodes CATSREMPDRTYEQYF.

This clone turned up a few times. The chain joins TRBV2 to TRBJ2-3, with 7 positions matching TRBD2. Germline loops: CDR1 SNHLY, CDR2 FYNNEI. This CDR3 comprises 15 residues. V lost 9 bases and J lost 0; bases outside the gene matches: 9. CDR3 amino acids: CASRWGGASTDTQYF. For the CDR3, the DNA is TGTGCCAGTCGATGGGGAGGGGCTAGCACAGATACGCAGTATTTT.

The chain carries TRBV11-2 and TRBJ2-2; D unresolved. The V gene lost 4 bases and the J gene lost 2 bases, with 2 bases spanning the gap. The germline V gene has CDR1 SGHAT and CDR2 FQNNGV. The CDR3 runs to 12 residues. The CDR3 loop reads CASSSNTGELFF. The CDR3 DNA sequence: TGTGCCAGCAGCTCAAACACCGGGGAGCTGTTTTTT.

Here the CDR3 DNA reads TGTGCCAGCAGCGTAGCAGGCGGGGGGGCATCCTACAATGAGCAGTTCTTC. Encoded protein: CASSVAGGGASYNEQFF. The V and J genes are TRBV9 and TRBJ2-1, with 9 bases fitting TRBD2. The V and J ends lost 0 bases and 1 base, in that order; junction bases with no gene match: 5. This CDR3 has 17 amino acids. Germline-derived CDR1 and CDR2 are SGDLS and YYNGEE. The full variable domain, in which reference TRBV9 and TRBJ2-1 provide the parts outside the CDR3, is DSGVTQTPKHLITATGQRVTLRCSPRSGDLSVYWYQQSLDQGLQFLIQYYNGEERAKGNILERFSAQQFPDLHSELNLSSLELGDSALYFCASSVAGGGASYNEQFFGPGTRLTVL.

The chain couples TRBV7-9 to TRBJ1-1, with D maybe TRBD1 (6 bases). The germline gives CDR1 SEHNR, CDR2 FQNEAQ (reference sequence). Trimming shortened V by 4 bases and J by 5 bases, and 11 bases separated the two germline ends. This CDR3 spans 13 amino acids. The chain's CDR3 is CASSSIQGTEAFF. As DNA, the CDR3 is TGTGCCAGCAGCTCGATTCAGGGGACTGAAGCTTTCTTT.

The gene calls are TRBV4-1 and TRBJ1-4; 7 bases agree with TRBD1. This CDR3 is built from 17 residues. Germline CDR1 MGHRA, CDR2 YSYEKL. After removal of 3 bases from V and 3 bases from J, the junction contained 10 bases not matched to a gene. CDR3 amino acids: CASSQETGVMANEKLFF. CDR3 nucleotide sequence: TGCGCCAGCAGCCAGGAAACAGGGGTAATGGCTAATGAAAAACTGTTTTTT.

The rearrangement links TRBV28 to TRBJ1-2; tentatively, D is TRBD1 (5 bases). CDR1 MDHEN and CDR2 SYDVKM come from the germline V gene. V shed 2 bases and J shed 8 bases, with 18 bases lying between them. This CDR3 contains 15 residues. DNA for the CDR3: TGTGCCAGCAGTTTAGGTGGTCGACAGCAGACGGGCTACACCTTC. Its translation: CASSLGGRQQTGYTF.

The sample holds one count of this clone. The rearrangement uses TRBV29-1 and TRBJ2-5; TRBD2 matches 10 bases. J gave up 3 bases and V 4 bases, and 5 bases lay outside the gene matches. CDR3 length: 14 residues. Germline-derived CDR1 and CDR2 are SQVTM and ANQGSEA. CDR3: CSVGLAGVKETQYF. The CDR3, as DNA: TGCAGCGTTGGGCTAGCGGGGGTGAAAGAGACCCAGTACTTC.

The V gene is TRBV28, the J gene TRBJ1-4; TRBD1 agrees at 10 bases. The CDR3 runs to 15 residues. V lost 7 bases and J lost 0; bases outside the gene matches: 2. Germline CDR1 is MDHEN and CDR2 is SYDVKM. The CDR3 loop is CASTGQGATNEKLFF. For the CDR3, the DNA is TGTGCCAGCACCGGACAGGGGGCAACTAATGAAAAACTGTTTTTT.

This sequence joins TRBV27 and TRBJ2-1; 9 bases fit TRBD2. CDR3 length: 17 residues. J lost 6 bases, V lost 6 bases, and 15 bases had no gene match. Germline-derived CDR1 and CDR2 are MNHEY and SMNVEV (reference sequence). CDR3 DNA sequence: TGTGCCAGCAGAAAGACCACCGGGACTAGCTTCCCCAATGAGCAGTTCTTC. Its translation is CASRKTTGTSFPNEQFF.

The chain joins TRBV29-1 to TRBJ1-1; D is uncertain. This CDR3 spans 14 amino acids. CDR1 SQVTM and CDR2 ANQGSEA come from the germline V gene. Trimming removed 0 bases from V and 5 bases from J, with 13 bases in between. In nucleotides, the CDR3 is TGCAGCGTTGAAGAGGTGTCGGTCGGGACTGAAGCTTTCTTT. Encoded protein: CSVEEVSVGTEAFF.

The V gene is TRBV5-6, the J gene TRBJ2-5, with D tentatively TRBD1 or TRBD2 (5 bases each). CDR3 length: 14 residues. V was pared by 4 bases and J by 5 bases, with 15 bases between. The germline V gene encodes CDR1 SGHDT and CDR2 YYEEEE. The DNA for the CDR3 is TGTGCCAGCAGCCTGGGACCCCCCGGGGAGACCCAGTACTTC. Translated: CASSLGPPGETQYF.

The V gene is TRBV7-6, the J gene TRBJ2-1; 15 bases fit TRBD2. The junction had 7 bases not matched to a gene; V was cut back by 5 bases and J by 8 bases. Germline lookup yields CDR1 SGHVS and CDR2 FNYEAQ. The CDR3 loop spans 16 amino acids. CDR3 amino acids: CASSTWTSGGGYEQFF. CDR3 DNA: TGTGCCAGCAGCACCTGGACTAGCGGGGGGGGTTATGAGCAGTTCTTC.

The J gene is TRBJ1-1, the V gene TRBV4-1, with 7 bases lining up with TRBD1. The CDR3 has 14 residues. Germline V gene data show CDR1 as MGHRA and CDR2 as YSYEKL. The V segment lost 0 bases and the J segment 3 bases; nucleotides outside the gene matches: 1. CDR3 bases: TGCGCCAGCAGCCAAGAAGGGACAGACACTGAAGCTTTCTTT. The encoded protein is CASSQEGTDTEAFF.

The chain combines TRBV28 with TRBJ1-2; D not resolved. The CDR3 is made up of 15 amino acids. CDR1 and CDR2 from the germline V gene are MDHEN and SYDVKM. The germline V and J ends were trimmed by 6 bases and 0 bases, with 14 bases remaining between them. This chain's CDR3 is CASSTAPVANYGYTF. The DNA of the CDR3 is TGTGCCAGCAGCACAGCCCCAGTAGCTAACTATGGCTACACCTTC.

This clone was detected a few times. The genes are TRBV10-1 and TRBJ1-1; 10 nucleotides match TRBD1. The CDR3 loop spans 18 amino acids. Looked up from germline, CDR1 is WNHNN and CDR2 is SYGVQD (reference sequence). The junction had 16 bases not matched to a gene; V was cut back by 5 bases and J by 4 bases. CDR3 loop: CASSITGTGAQGCTEAFF. The DNA of the CDR3 is TGCGCCAGCAGTATAACCGGGACAGGGGCTCAGGGGTGCACTGAAGCTTTCTTT.

The J gene is TRBJ1-3, the V gene TRBV7-8; unclear D gene. The germline CDR1 and CDR2 sequences are SGHVS and FQNEAQ. Trimming stripped 5 bases from V and 0 bases from J, with 8 bases between. The CDR3 length is 14 residues. The CDR3 DNA reads TGTGCCAGCAGCCCCTCGGTCTCTGGAAACACCATATATTTT. This translates into CASSPSVSGNTIYF.

The DNA of the CDR3 is TGTGCCAGCAGAGGCGGGGGAACTACCTACGAGCAGTACGTC. Its protein product is CASRGGGTTYEQYV. The chain recombines TRBV6-5 with TRBJ2-7, with 7 bases aligning to TRBD2. The CDR3 totals 14 residues. The germline CDR1 and CDR2 sequences are MNHEY and SVGAGI. Trimming at V came to 6 bases and at J to 2 bases, leaving 7 bases not matched to a gene.

This clone was counted between two and nine times. V usage is TRBV4-1 and J usage is TRBJ1-5; a possible D gene is TRBD1 (5 bases). Germline CDR1 and CDR2: MGHRA and YSYEKL. Deletions cut 0 bases from V and 1 base from J, with 10 bases between. The CDR3 has 16 residues. The CDR3 bases are TGCGCCAGCAGCCAAGAACGTCAGGGCAGCAATCAGCCCCAGCATTTT. Amino acid sequence: CASSQERQGSNQPQHF.

In this sample, this clone turned up once. The chain uses TRBV29-1 and TRBJ2-5, with 9 bases lining up with TRBD1. This CDR3 region has 12 residues. Trimming cost V 8 bases and J 4 bases; bases outside gene matches: 5. Per germline, CDR1 SQVTM and CDR2 ANQGSEA. CDR3 bases: TGCAGCTCGGGACAGGGTGGAGAGACCCAGTACTTC. Its translation is CSSGQGGETQYF. Complete variable domain (other parts from reference TRBV29-1 and TRBJ2-5): SAVISQKPSRDICQRGTSLTIQCQVDSQVTMMFWYRQQPGQSLTLIATANQGSEATYESGFVIDKFPISRPNLTFSTLTVSNMSPEDSSIYLCSSGQGGETQYFGPGTRLLVL.

J is TRBJ2-1 and V is TRBV19; TRBD2 matches at 9 bases. CDR1 is LNHDA and CDR2 is SQIVND in the germline V gene (reference sequence). The CDR3 runs to 16 residues. V was pared by 3 bases and J by 2 bases, with 5 bases of the junction left unmatched. The CDR3 is CASSMGGGAPYNEQFF. The CDR3 DNA follows: TGTGCCAGTAGTATGGGCGGGGGGGCCCCCTACAATGAGCAGTTCTTC.

This clone came up many times. This CDR3 is CAIGGQGNQPQHF. CDR3 nucleotides: TGTGCCATCGGGGGACAGGGGAATCAGCCCCAGCATTTT. The V call is TRBV10-3, the J call TRBJ1-5, with TRBD1 matching 10 bases. J gave up 4 bases and V 8 bases, and 2 bases lay outside the gene matches. Germline CDR1 is ENHRY and CDR2 is SYGVKD. This CDR3 has 13 residues.

The V and J genes are TRBV12-3 or TRBV12-4 and TRBJ2-5, with TRBD1 matching over 10 bases. There are 13 residues in the CDR3. With 6 bases clipped from V and 5 bases from J, the junction kept 3 bases outside the gene matches. This CDR3 is CASRGQGRETQYF. CDR3 sequence (DNA): TGTGCCAGCAGGGGACAGGGGAGGGAGACCCAGTACTTC.

This clone was detected many times. The CDR3 reads CASSSGTAGISYEQYF. As DNA, the CDR3 is TGTGCCAGCAGCTCCGGGACAGCTGGGATATCCTACGAGCAGTACTTC. The chain uses TRBV11-2 and TRBJ2-7; 7 nucleotides line up with TRBD1. The CDR3 contains 16 residues. With V trimmed by 4 bases and J by 1 base, 10 bases remained unmatched. Germline CDR1 SGHAT, CDR2 FQNNGV. Full variable domain (rest looked up from reference TRBV11-2 and TRBJ2-7): EAGVAQSPRYKIIEKRQSVAFWCNPISGHATLYWYQQILGQGPKLLIQFQNNGVVDDSQLPKDRFSAERLKGVDSTLKIQPAKLEDSAVYLCASSSGTAGISYEQYFGPGTRLTVT.

The V and J genes are TRBV5-6 and TRBJ2-3, with 14 bases fitting TRBD2. Per the germline V gene, CDR1 is SGHDT and CDR2 is YYEEEE. Trimming at V came to 4 bases and at J to 0 bases, leaving 7 bases not matched to a gene. The CDR3 extends over 18 amino acids. CDR3 in amino acids: CASSNGLAGGPSTDTQYF. The CDR3 DNA reads as TGTGCCAGCAGCAACGGACTAGCGGGGGGCCCTAGCACAGATACGCAGTATTTT.

The chain uses TRBV19 and TRBJ2-3, with 8 bases that match TRBD2. Trimming took 1 base from V and 8 from J; bases not matched to a gene: 14. Germline V gene lookup returns CDR1 LNHDA and CDR2 SQIVND (reference sequence). This CDR3 spans 17 amino acids. CDR3 DNA: TGTGCCAGTAGTATAGGAAGAAGCGGGGGCGAGTGGGGTACGCAGTATTTT. Encoded protein: CASSIGRSGGEWGTQYF.

This chain links TRBV11-1 with TRBJ2-2; TRBD1 agrees at 11 bases. V lost 7 bases to trimming and J lost 4 bases; unmatched junction nucleotides: 2. This CDR3 has 14 residues. Germline values: CDR1 SGHAT, CDR2 FQDESV (reference sequence). CDR3 bases: TGTGCCAGCACGGGGACAGGGGGCACCGGGGAGCTGTTTTTT. Encoded protein: CASTGTGGTGELFF.